The text below deals with one T cell receptor beta chain. Its antigen remains unknown. This sample stems from a study of T cell responses to AZD1222 COVID-19 vaccine. Overall study results and limits: Unmutated variant regions are reportedly targeted by nearly half of spike-specific TCRs.

Data came from immunoSEQ multiplex PCR; TCRdb stores just in-frame clones and leaves some out. This repertoire shows under 200,000 clones, 80% to 95% found once; its top ten account for 3.5% to 4.5%. This CDR3 comprises 13 residues. The V and J ends lost 3 bases and 8 bases respectively, with 13 bases between them. The germline V gene encodes CDR1 SGHAT and CDR2 FQNNGV. The receptor's source is an adult in good health. V and J are TRBV11-2 and TRBJ1-2; the D is unclear. Here the sequenced sample was peripheral blood, taken on day 0 of AZD1222 vaccination. The CDR3 DNA reads as TGTGCCAGCAGCTTGGGCCTTCGACGGGGCTACACCTTC. Translation gives CASSLGLRRGYTF.